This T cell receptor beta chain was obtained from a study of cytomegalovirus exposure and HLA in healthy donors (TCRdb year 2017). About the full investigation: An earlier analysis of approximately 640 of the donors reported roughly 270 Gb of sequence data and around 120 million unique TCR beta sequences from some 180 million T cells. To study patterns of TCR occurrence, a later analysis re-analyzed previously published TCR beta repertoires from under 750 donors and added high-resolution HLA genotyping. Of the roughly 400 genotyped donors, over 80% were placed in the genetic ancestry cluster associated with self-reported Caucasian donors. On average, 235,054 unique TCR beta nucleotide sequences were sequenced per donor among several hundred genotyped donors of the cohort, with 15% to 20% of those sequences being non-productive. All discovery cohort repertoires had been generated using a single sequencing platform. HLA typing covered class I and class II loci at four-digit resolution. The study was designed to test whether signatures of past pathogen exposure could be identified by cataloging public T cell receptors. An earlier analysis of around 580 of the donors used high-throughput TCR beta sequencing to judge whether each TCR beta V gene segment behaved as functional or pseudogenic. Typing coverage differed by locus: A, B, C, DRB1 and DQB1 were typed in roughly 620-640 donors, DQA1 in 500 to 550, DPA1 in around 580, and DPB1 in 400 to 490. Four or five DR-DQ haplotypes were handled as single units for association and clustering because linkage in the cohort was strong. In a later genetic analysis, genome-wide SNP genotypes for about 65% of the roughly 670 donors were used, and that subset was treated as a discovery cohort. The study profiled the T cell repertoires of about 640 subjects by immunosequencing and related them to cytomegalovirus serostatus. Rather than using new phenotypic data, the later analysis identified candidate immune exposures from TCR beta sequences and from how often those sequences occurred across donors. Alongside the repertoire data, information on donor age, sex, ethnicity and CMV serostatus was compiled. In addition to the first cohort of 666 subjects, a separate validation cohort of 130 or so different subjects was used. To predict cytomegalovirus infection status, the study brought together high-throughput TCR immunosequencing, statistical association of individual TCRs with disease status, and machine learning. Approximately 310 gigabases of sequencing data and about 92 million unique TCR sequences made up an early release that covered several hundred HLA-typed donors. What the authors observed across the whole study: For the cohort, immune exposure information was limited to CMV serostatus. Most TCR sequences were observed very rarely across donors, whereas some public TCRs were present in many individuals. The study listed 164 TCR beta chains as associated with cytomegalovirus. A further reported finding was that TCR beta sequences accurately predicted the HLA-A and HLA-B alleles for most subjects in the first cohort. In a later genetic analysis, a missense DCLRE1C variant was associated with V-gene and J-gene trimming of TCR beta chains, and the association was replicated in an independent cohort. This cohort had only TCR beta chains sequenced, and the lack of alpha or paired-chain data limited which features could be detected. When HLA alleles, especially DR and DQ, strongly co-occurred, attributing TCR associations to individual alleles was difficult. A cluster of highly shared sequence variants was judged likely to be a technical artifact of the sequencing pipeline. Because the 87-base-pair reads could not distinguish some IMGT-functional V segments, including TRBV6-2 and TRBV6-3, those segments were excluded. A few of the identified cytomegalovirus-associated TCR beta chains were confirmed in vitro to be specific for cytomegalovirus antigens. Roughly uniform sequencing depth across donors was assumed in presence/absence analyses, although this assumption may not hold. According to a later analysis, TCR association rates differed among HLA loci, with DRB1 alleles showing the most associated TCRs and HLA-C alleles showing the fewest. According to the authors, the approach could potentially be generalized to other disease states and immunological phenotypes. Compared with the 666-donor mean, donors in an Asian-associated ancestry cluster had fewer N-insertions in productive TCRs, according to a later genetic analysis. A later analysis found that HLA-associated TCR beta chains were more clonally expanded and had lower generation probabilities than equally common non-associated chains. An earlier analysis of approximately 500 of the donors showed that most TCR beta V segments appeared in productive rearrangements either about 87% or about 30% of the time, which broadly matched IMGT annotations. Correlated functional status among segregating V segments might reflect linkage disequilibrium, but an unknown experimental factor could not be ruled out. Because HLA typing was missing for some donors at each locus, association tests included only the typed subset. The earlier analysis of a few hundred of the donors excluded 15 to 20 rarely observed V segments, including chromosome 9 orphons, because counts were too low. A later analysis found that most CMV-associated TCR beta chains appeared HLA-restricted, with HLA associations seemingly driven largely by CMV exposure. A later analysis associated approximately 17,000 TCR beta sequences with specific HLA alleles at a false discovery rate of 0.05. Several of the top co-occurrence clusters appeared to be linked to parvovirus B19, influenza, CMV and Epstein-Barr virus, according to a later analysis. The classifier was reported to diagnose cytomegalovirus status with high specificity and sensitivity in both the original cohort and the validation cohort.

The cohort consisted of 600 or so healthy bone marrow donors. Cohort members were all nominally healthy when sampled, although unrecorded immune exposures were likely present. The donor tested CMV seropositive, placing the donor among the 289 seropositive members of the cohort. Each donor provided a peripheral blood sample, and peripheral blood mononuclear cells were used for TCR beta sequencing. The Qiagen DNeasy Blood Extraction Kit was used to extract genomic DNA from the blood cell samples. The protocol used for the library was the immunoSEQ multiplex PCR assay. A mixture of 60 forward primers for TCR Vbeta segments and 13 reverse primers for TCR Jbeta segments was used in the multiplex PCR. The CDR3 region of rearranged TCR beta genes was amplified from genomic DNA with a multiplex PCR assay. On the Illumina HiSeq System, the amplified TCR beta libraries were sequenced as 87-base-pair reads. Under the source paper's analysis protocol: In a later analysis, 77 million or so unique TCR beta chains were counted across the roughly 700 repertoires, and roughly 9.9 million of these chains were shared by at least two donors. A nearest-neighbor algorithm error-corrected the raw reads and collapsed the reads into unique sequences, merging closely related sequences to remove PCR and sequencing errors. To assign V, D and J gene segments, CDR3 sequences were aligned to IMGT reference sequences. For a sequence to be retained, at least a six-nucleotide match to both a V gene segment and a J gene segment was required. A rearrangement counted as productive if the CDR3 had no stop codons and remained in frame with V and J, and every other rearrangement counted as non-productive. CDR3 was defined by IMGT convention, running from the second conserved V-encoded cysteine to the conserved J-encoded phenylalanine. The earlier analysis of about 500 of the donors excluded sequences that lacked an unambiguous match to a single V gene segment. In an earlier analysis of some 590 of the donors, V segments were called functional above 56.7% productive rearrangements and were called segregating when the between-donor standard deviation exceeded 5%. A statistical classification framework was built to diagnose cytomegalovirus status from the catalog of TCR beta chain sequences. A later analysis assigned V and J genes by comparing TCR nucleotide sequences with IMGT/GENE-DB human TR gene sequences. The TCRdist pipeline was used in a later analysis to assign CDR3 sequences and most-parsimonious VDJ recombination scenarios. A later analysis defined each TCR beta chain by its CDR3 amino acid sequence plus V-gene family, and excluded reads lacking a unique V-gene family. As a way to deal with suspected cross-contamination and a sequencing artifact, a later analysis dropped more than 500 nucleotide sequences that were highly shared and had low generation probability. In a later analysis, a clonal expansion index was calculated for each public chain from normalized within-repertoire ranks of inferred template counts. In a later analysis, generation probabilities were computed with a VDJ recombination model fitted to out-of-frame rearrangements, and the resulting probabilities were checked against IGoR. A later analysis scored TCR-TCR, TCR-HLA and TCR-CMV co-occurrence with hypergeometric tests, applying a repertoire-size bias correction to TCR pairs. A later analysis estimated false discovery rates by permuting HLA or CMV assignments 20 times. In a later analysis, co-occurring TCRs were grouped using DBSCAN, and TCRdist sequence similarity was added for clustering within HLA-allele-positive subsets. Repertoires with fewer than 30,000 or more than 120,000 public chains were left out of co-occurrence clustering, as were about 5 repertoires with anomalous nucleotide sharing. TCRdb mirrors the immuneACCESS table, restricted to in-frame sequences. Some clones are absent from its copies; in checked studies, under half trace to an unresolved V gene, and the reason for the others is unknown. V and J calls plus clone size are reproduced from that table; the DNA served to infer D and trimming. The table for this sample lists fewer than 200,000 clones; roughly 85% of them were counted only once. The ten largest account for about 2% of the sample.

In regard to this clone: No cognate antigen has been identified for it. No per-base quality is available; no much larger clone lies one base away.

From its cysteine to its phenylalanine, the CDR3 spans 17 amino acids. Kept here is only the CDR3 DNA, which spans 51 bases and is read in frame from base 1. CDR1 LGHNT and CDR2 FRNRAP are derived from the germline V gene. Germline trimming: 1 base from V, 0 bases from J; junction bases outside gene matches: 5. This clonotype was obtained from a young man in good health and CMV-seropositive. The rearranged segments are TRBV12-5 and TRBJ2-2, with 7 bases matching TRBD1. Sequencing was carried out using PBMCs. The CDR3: CASGLGFGTANTGELFF. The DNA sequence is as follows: TGTGCTAGTGGTTTGGGATTTGGGACAGCGAACACCGGGGAGCTGTTTTTT.